The 29 T cell receptor beta chains below were found in one sample sequenced in a study of OX40 agonist ivuxolimab in advanced cancers. Using immunoSEQ multiplex PCR, the repertoire was profiled, and TCRdb retains in-frame clones only, with some absent. The sample has tens of thousands of clones, 90% to 95% seen once. The sequenced sample was CD4+ or CD8+ T cells sorted from blood, obtained in a trial of the OX40 agonist ivuxolimab. All receptors come from an adult with an advanced solid tumor such as melanoma, head and neck, liver or kidney cancer.

CDR3 in amino acids: CASSPRRGSGRQETQYF. For the CDR3, the DNA is TGTGCCAGCAGCCCCCGGCGGGGGAGCGGGCGACAAGAGACCCAGTACTTC. The J gene is TRBJ2-5, the V gene TRBV28; 7 bases are shared with TRBD2. The V segment lost 6 bases and the J segment 2 bases; nucleotides outside the gene matches: 15. The CDR3 has 17 amino acids. Germline loops: CDR1 MDHEN, CDR2 SYDVKM.

V usage is TRBV29-1 and J usage is TRBJ1-1; D is unresolved. V was pared by 2 bases and J by 1 base, with 5 bases between. The CDR3 is 12 amino acids. Germline CDR1 SQVTM, CDR2 ANQGSEA. The CDR3 sequence is CSVEHSNTEAFF. The CDR3 bases are TGCAGCGTTGAACACTCGAACACTGAAGCTTTCTTT.

V is TRBV7-9 and J is TRBJ1-1; D uncertain. CDR1 is SEHNR, CDR2 FQNEAQ, per germline (reference sequence). The CDR3 length is 12 residues. V was clipped by 5 bases and J by 1 base, with 5 bases between them. CDR3 protein: CASSPPNTEAFF. DNA of the CDR3: TGTGCCAGCAGCCCCCCGAACACTGAAGCTTTCTTT.

V is TRBV14 and J is TRBJ2-2; 7 nucleotides agree with TRBD1. Germline trimming cut 6 bases from V and 1 base from J; bases unmatched to any gene: 5. Germline V gives CDR1 SGHDN, CDR2 FVKESK. This CDR3 has 15 residues. The CDR3 nucleotides are TGTGCCAGCAGAACCGGGACAGAGAACACCGGGGAGCTGTTTTTT. This sequence encodes CASRTGTENTGELFF.

The chain is built from TRBV27 and TRBJ1-2; perhaps TRBD1 as D (5 bases). The CDR3 is 14 amino acids. V lost 5 bases, J lost 4 bases, and 14 bases lay in between. CDR1 and CDR2 (germline): MNHEY, SMNVEV (reference sequence). CDR3 sequence reads: CASSDMDTSYGYTF. The CDR3 DNA is TGTGCCAGCAGTGACATGGACACAAGCTATGGCTACACCTTC.

The CDR3 here is CASSIPIGTGKETQYF. The CDR3 DNA follows: TGTGCCAGCAGCATACCGATCGGGACAGGGAAGGAGACCCAGTACTTC. The V gene is TRBV7-9, the J gene TRBJ2-5; 9 nucleotides line up with TRBD1. After removal of 5 bases from V and 5 bases from J, the junction contained 12 bases not matched to a gene. The germline gives CDR1 SEHNR, CDR2 FQNEAQ (reference sequence). The CDR3 is made up of 16 amino acids.

The genes are TRBV11-3 and TRBJ2-3; D unclear. Trimming took off 4 bases at V and 6 bases at J, with 14 bases between the two ends. The CDR3 is 14 amino acids. Germline CDR1 and CDR2: SGHNT and YENEEA. The DNA of the CDR3 is TGTGCCAGCAGCTGGGCAGAGCTGCCGGATACGCAGTATTTT. Translated: CASSWAELPDTQYF.

The chain combines TRBV6-5 with TRBJ1-2; 10 bases agree with TRBD1. V shed 0 bases and J 7 bases; nucleotides not matched to a gene: 5. From germline, CDR1 is MNHEY and CDR2 SVGAGI. The CDR3 covers 15 residues. The CDR3 protein is CASSYSTGGWSGYTF. In DNA, the CDR3 is TGTGCCAGCAGTTACTCGACAGGGGGCTGGTCTGGCTACACCTTC.

The genes are TRBV11-2 and TRBJ2-5; D unresolved. The CDR3 length is 14 residues. Germline V CDR1 and CDR2: SGHAT, FQNNGV. The V end lost 2 bases, the J end lost 5 bases, and 12 bases lay between the germline ends. CDR3 sequence (DNA): TGTGCCAGCAGCTTATGGGCCGGTGAGGAGACCCAGTACTTC. It is translated as CASSLWAGEETQYF.

V gene TRBV4-3 combines with J gene TRBJ1-2; weak D call: TRBD1 (5 bases). Germline CDR1 and CDR2: LGHNA and YSLEER. The CDR3 contains 16 residues. Trimming pared 2 bases from V and 7 bases from J, leaving 20 bases between. In nucleotides, the CDR3 is TGCGCCAGCAGCCAAACTCACTGGGCCAGGGAGGTTGGCTACACCTTC. Translated, it gives CASSQTHWAREVGYTF.

The V gene is TRBV4-1, the J gene TRBJ1-5, with D possibly being TRBD1 (6 bases). From germline, CDR1 is MGHRA and CDR2 YSYEKL. V gave up 0 bases and J gave up 1 base, with 7 bases separating them. The CDR3 is made up of 15 amino acids. The CDR3 reads CASSQDQGSNQPQHF. The CDR3 coding sequence is TGCGCCAGCAGCCAAGATCAGGGGAGCAATCAGCCCCAGCATTTT.

The genes are TRBV19 and TRBJ2-5; TRBD2 matches at 12 bases. The CDR3 contains 15 residues. With 3 bases clipped from V and 1 base from J, the junction kept 0 bases outside the gene matches. Germline V gene lookup returns CDR1 LNHDA and CDR2 SQIVND (reference sequence). This CDR3 reads CASSMTSGGQETQYF. The CDR3 DNA follows: TGTGCCAGTAGTATGACTAGCGGGGGCCAAGAGACCCAGTACTTC.

This chain joins TRBV10-1 and TRBJ2-1; D unclear. Trimming took 4 bases from V and 0 from J, leaving 10 bases between them. The CDR3 has 15 amino acids. The germline CDR1 and CDR2 sequences are WNHNN and SYGVQD (reference sequence). As DNA, the CDR3 is TGCGCCAGCAGTGGGGCGATGAGCTCCTACAATGAGCAGTTCTTC. Translating gives CASSGAMSSYNEQFF.

To note about this clone: A junction end diverges from the germline sequence, so it may reflect a read error. In nucleotides, the CDR3 is TGTGCTAGCAGCTTAGCGGGGCCTCGGAACGAGCAGTACTTC. This encodes CASSLAGPRNEQYF. V usage is TRBV7-7 and J usage is TRBJ2-7; 8 nucleotides line up with TRBD2. The CDR3 consists of 14 residues. Germline CDR1 reads SSHAT; CDR2 reads FNYEAQ (reference sequence).

V and J are TRBV4-1 and TRBJ2-7; D not certain. The germline V and J ends were trimmed by 2 bases and 2 bases, with 13 bases remaining between them. The CDR3 is 15 residues long. Germline CDR1 reads MGHRA; CDR2 reads YSYEKL. In DNA form, the CDR3 reads TGCGCCAGCAGCCAAACAGTGACCTGGGCCTACGAGCAGTACTTC. Protein product: CASSQTVTWAYEQYF.

J is TRBJ2-5 and V is TRBV28, with D unclear. The CDR3 has 12 residues. Trimming took off 3 bases at V and 5 bases at J, with 7 bases between the two ends. CDR1 is MDHEN and CDR2 is SYDVKM in the germline V gene. Written as DNA, the CDR3 is TGTGCCAGCAGTTTTCCGGGTGAGACCCAGTACTTC. It specifies CASSFPGETQYF.

This clone was found a few times. The chain joins TRBV19 to TRBJ1-3; TRBD1 might be the D (5 bases). V was trimmed by 5 bases and J by 0 bases, leaving 11 bases between them. Germline V gives CDR1 LNHDA, CDR2 SQIVND (reference sequence). The CDR3 sequence is 15 residues long. The CDR3 DNA is TGTGCCAGTAGTGGCGGGGGAAACTCTGGAAACACCATATATTTT. Its protein product is CASSGGGNSGNTIYF.

This clone was detected once. V gene TRBV9 combines with J gene TRBJ2-3; D is perhaps TRBD2 (7 bases). This CDR3 comprises 15 residues. Germline CDR1 SGDLS, CDR2 YYNGEE. Trimming took off 6 bases at V and 3 bases at J, with 17 bases between the two ends. Here the CDR3 reads CASTQVGGQTDTQYF. The CDR3 DNA follows: TGTGCCAGCACCCAGGTGGGGGGGCAAACAGATACGCAGTATTTT. The complete variable domain, with remaining parts taken from reference TRBV9 and TRBJ2-3, reads DSGVTQTPKHLITATGQRVTLRCSPRSGDLSVYWYQQSLDQGLQFLIQYYNGEERAKGNILERFSAQQFPDLHSELNLSSLELGDSALYFCASTQVGGQTDTQYFGPGTRLTVL.

The chain combines TRBV14 with TRBJ2-3; no firm D call. Germline-derived CDR1 and CDR2 are SGHDN and FVKESK. The CDR3 is 16 residues long. V dropped 0 bases and J dropped 6 bases, with 16 bases sitting between them. The CDR3 loop is CASSQDEAPTDDTQYF. The DNA for the CDR3 is TGTGCCAGCAGCCAAGATGAGGCACCAACTGATGATACGCAGTATTTT.

The chain has TRBV9 and TRBJ2-2; perhaps TRBD2 as D (6 bases). The CDR3 is made up of 17 amino acids. V was clipped by 0 bases and J by 0 bases, with 12 bases between them. Germline assignment: CDR1 SGDLS and CDR2 YYNGEE. CDR3 coding DNA: TGTGCCAGCAGCGTAGCTAGTGCGGGGCCGAACACCGGGGAGCTGTTTTTT. This sequence encodes CASSVASAGPNTGELFF.

The genes are TRBV4-1 and TRBJ2-1, with D unresolved. Germline V gene lookup returns CDR1 MGHRA and CDR2 YSYEKL. With 1 base removed from V and 6 bases from J, the gap between germline ends came to 13 bases. CDR3 length equals 15 residues. CDR3 sequence (DNA): TGCGCCAGCAGCCAAGGTCTCGGGCCTCGCAATGAGCAGTTCTTC. This codes for CASSQGLGPRNEQFF.

The sample holds one count of this clone. The rearrangement uses TRBV6-4 and TRBJ2-3; TRBD2 aligns across 12 bases. The CDR3 contains 15 residues. Unmatched junction bases numbered 6, after V lost 6 bases and J lost 5 bases. Looked up from germline, CDR1 is MRHNA and CDR2 is SNTAGT. This CDR3 is CASSTSSGGEDTQYF. The CDR3 DNA is TGTGCCAGCAGCACCTCTAGCGGGGGGGAAGATACGCAGTATTTT.

The V gene is TRBV2, the J gene TRBJ1-4; 9 nucleotides align to TRBD1. Germline V gene lookup returns CDR1 SNHLY and CDR2 FYNNEI. Trimming at V came to 1 base and at J to 5 bases, leaving 8 bases not matched to a gene. This CDR3 comprises 17 residues. This CDR3 reads CASSEGESGQGNEKLFF. The DNA for the CDR3 is TGTGCCAGCAGTGAAGGAGAGTCGGGACAGGGAAATGAAAAACTGTTTTTT.

The chain is built from TRBV19 and TRBJ2-7, with 8 bases that match TRBD1. The CDR3 has 15 residues. V shed 3 bases and J 12 bases; nucleotides not matched to a gene: 16. Germline V gene data show CDR1 as LNHDA and CDR2 as SQIVND (reference sequence). The CDR3 region is CASSIVGTQGDPRYF. The CDR3 nucleotides are TGTGCCAGTAGTATCGTCGGGACACAGGGGGACCCCCGGTACTTC.

The chain carries TRBV7-2 and TRBJ1-2; no firm D call. This CDR3 has 13 amino acids. CDR1 SGHTA and CDR2 FQGNSA come from the germline V gene. Trimming removed 5 bases at V and 7 bases at J, with 14 bases between. Here the CDR3 reads CASSLGGEIGYTF. The CDR3 DNA is TGTGCCAGCAGCCTCGGCGGGGAAATTGGCTACACCTTC.

The V gene is TRBV2, the J gene TRBJ1-1, with a weak D call TRBD1 (5 bases). The CDR3 has 14 residues. Germline CDR1 and CDR2: SNHLY and FYNNEI. V was trimmed by 6 bases and J by 0 bases, leaving 11 bases between them. The chain's CDR3 is CASRPGRLNTEAFF. The CDR3 DNA follows: TGTGCCAGCAGGCCGGGACGGTTGAACACTGAAGCTTTCTTT.

J is TRBJ2-5 and V is TRBV9, with D perhaps TRBD2 (6 bases). Germline V gene sequence: CDR1 SGDLS, CDR2 YYNGEE. There are 14 residues in the CDR3. Trimming left V 3 bases short and J 2 bases short, with 11 bases between. The CDR3 region has the DNA TGTGCCAGCAGCGGCTCGGGAGTTCAAGAGACCCAGTACTTC. Translated: CASSGSGVQETQYF.

This chain uses TRBV28 with TRBJ2-7; TRBD2 is a possible D gene (6 bases). The CDR3 consists of 14 residues. V was cut by 2 bases and J by 2 bases, with 10 bases left in between. Germline-derived CDR1 and CDR2 are MDHEN and SYDVKM. The CDR3: CASSLGTGPYEQYF. The CDR3 DNA is TGTGCCAGCAGTTTAGGGACTGGTCCCTACGAGCAGTACTTC.

The V and J genes are TRBV2 and TRBJ2-5; possibly TRBD1 for D (6 bases). V gave up 4 bases and J gave up 3 bases, with 12 bases separating them. The CDR3 sequence is 14 residues long. Germline V CDR1 and CDR2: SNHLY, FYNNEI. The CDR3 loop is CASSAVAGEETQYF. CDR3 coding DNA: TGTGCCAGCAGTGCTGTGGCAGGGGAAGAGACCCAGTACTTC.